This entry lists 7 T cell receptor beta chains sequenced from one sample in a study of blood T cell repertoires in COVID-19. Profiled with immunoSEQ multiplex PCR; TCRdb holds only in-frame clones, not every one. The repertoire holds about 240,000 clones, about 86% seen once, with around 3.3% in the top ten. The sample taken for sequencing was PBMCs or T cells enriched from blood (not recorded which). The source of these receptors is a woman aged 40 to 55 with acute COVID-19.

The chain is built from TRBV24-1 and TRBJ2-1; D is unclear. The CDR3 has 15 residues. The germline V and J ends were trimmed by 1 base and 4 bases, with 10 bases remaining between them. CDR1 KGHDR and CDR2 SFDVKD come from the germline V gene. The CDR3 nucleotides read TGTGCCACCAGTGATTTTGGAGCCGGTTACAATGAGCAGTTCTTC. Translation: CATSDFGAGYNEQFF.

The chain uses TRBV4-1 and TRBJ1-3, with 8 bases matching TRBD1. CDR3 size: 17 residues. The trim removed 1 base at V and 0 bases at J, leaving 5 bases unmatched. The germline V gene has CDR1 MGHRA and CDR2 YSYEKL. DNA of the CDR3: TGCGCCAGCAGCCAAGGTGGACAGGGATTCTCTGGAAACACCATATATTTT. This gives the protein CASSQGGQGFSGNTIYF.

This clone was recorded once. The chain recombines TRBV18 with TRBJ2-1; 11 bases line up with TRBD1. The V gene's germline CDR1 is KGHSH and CDR2 LQKENI. The CDR3 is 16 residues long. J was trimmed by 5 bases and V by 3 bases; bases with no gene match: 6. CDR3 region: CASSPRGTGGDNEQFF. The CDR3 DNA follows: TGTGCCAGCTCACCCCGCGGGACAGGGGGGGACAATGAGCAGTTCTTC.

This clone was observed once. The genes are TRBV2 and TRBJ2-7, with TRBD1 matching 11 bases. The germline CDR1 and CDR2 sequences are SNHLY and FYNNEI. The length of the CDR3 is 15 residues. The ends lost 6 bases at V and 2 bases at J; junction bases unmatched: 6. CDR3 DNA: TGTGCCAGCAGCCCCGGGACAGGGGGAACCTACGAGCAGTACTTC. Translated: CASSPGTGGTYEQYF.

The chain recombines TRBV28 with TRBJ2-7; TRBD1 is a possible D gene (6 bases). The CDR3 is made up of 14 amino acids. The germline gives CDR1 MDHEN, CDR2 SYDVKM. V gave up 3 bases and J gave up 3 bases, with 12 bases separating them. The CDR3 nucleotides are TGTGCCAGCAGTTTTGGGACAAGTGGCTACGAGCAGTACTTC. Amino acid sequence: CASSFGTSGYEQYF.

This chain connects TRBV7-3 to TRBJ2-1, with D hard to call. Per the germline V gene, CDR1 is SGHTA and CDR2 is FQGTGA. Trimming removed 4 bases at V and 5 bases at J, with 9 bases between. The CDR3 extends over 13 amino acids. CDR3 bases: TGTGCCAGCAGCTCAACTGCTAACAATGAGCAGTTCTTC. This translates into CASSSTANNEQFF.

The V and J genes are TRBV3-1 (or the pseudogene TRBV3-2) and TRBJ1-5; D is possibly TRBD1 (6 bases). The V end was cut by 5 bases, the J end by 6 bases, with 14 bases between. Germline CDR1 and CDR2: LGHDT and YNNKEL (reference sequence). The CDR3 totals 14 residues. This CDR3 is CASSTQGRGQPQHF. In nucleotides, the CDR3 is TGTGCCAGCAGCACCCAGGGGAGGGGTCAGCCCCAGCATTTT.